This TCR beta chain was documented in a study of cytomegalovirus exposure and HLA in healthy donors. Concerning this clone: Its antigen is not known.

The PCR had 60 Vbeta and 13 Jbeta primers. Clones were sequenced by immunoSEQ multiplex PCR, and TCRdb holds only the in-frame ones, with some missing. The sample shows 75,000 to 100,000 clones, roughly four fifths of them seen only once. Per germline, CDR1 KGHSH and CDR2 LQKENI. The V gene end was trimmed by 6 bases and the J gene end by 4 bases; junction bases not matched to a gene: 3. The CDR3 is made up of 13 amino acids. General study findings and limits: Associated with cytomegalovirus, according to the listing, were around 160 TCR beta chains. Reports credit the classifier with highly specific, highly sensitive diagnosis of cytomegalovirus status.

J is TRBJ2-3 and V is TRBV18; TRBD2 matches 8 bases. The clonotype originates from a man in his thirties or forties in good health and CMV-seronegative. The specimen sequenced was PBMCs. The CDR3, as DNA: TGTGCCAGCTCTAGGACTAGCTCAGATACGCAGTATTTT. Translated, it gives CASSRTSSDTQYF. The full variable domain, in which reference TRBV18 and TRBJ2-3 provide the parts outside the CDR3, is NAGVMQNPRHLVRRRGQEARLRCSPMKGHSHVYWYRQLPEEGLKFMVYLQKENIIDESGMPKERFSAEFPKEGPSILRIQQVVRGDSAAYFCASSRTSSDTQYFGPGTRLTVL.